The rows below give T cell receptor beta chains drawn from one sample of a study of blood T cell repertoires in COVID-19. Measured with immunoSEQ multiplex PCR; TCRdb has only the in-frame clones, and not every one. The data show over 200,000 clones, with approximately 84% seen just once and less than 8% held by the top ten. Source material: peripheral blood. All receptors come from a woman aged 45-60 years with active or convalescent COVID-19. Both conserved end residues are part of each CDR3. D genes are given only for firm matches. Size is stated for part of the rows, as once, few or many counts, or as a class when the clone is expanded.

D gene,clone size,J gene,V gene,CDR3 protein,CDR3 DNA
NA,NA,TRBJ2-1,TRBV2,CASTRLVSQGEQFF,TGTGCCAGCACCCGACTAGTTTCCCAGGGTGAGCAGTTCTTC
NA,NA,TRBJ1-3,TRBV19,CATASGPSGNTIYF,TGTGCCACCGCCTCAGGGCCGTCTGGAAACACCATATATTTT
NA,NA,TRBJ2-7,TRBV13,CASSPPGGGLRGLYEQYF,TGTGCCAGCAGCCCTCCGGGGGGCGGGTTGCGCGGGCTCTACGAGCAGTACTTC
TRBD1,NA,TRBJ2-2,TRBV6-5,CASRNRGNTGELFF,TGTGCCAGCAGAAACAGGGGAAACACCGGGGAGCTGTTTTTT
NA,once,TRBJ2-1,TRBV6-5,CASSRTDSSYNEQFF,TGTGCCAGCAGTCGGACTGATAGCTCCTACAATGAGCAGTTCTTC
NA,NA,TRBJ1-3,TRBV11-2,CASSLEAGVGAPGNTIYF,TGTGCCAGCAGCTTAGAGGCTGGGGTGGGGGCCCCTGGAAACACCATATATTTT
TRBD2,NA,TRBJ2-3,TRBV20-1,CSASERERGTDTQYF,TGCAGTGCTAGTGAGCGGGAGAGAGGCACAGATACGCAGTATTTT
NA,NA,TRBJ1-5,TRBV7-6,CASSPLEQQPQHF,TGTGCCAGCTCCCCCCTAGAGCAACAGCCCCAGCATTTT
NA,NA,TRBJ1-5,TRBV6-1,CASSEGQVGNQPQHF,TGTGCCAGCAGTGAAGGACAGGTGGGAAATCAGCCCCAGCATTTT
NA,NA,TRBJ1-5,TRBV19,CASSIQADQPQHF,TGTGCCAGTAGTATACAGGCAGATCAGCCCCAGCATTTT
TRBD1,NA,TRBJ1-6,TRBV23-1,CASSNRGQSSYNSPLHF,TGCGCCAGCTCGAATCGGGGACAGAGCTCCTATAATTCACCCCTCCACTTT
NA,NA,TRBJ1-3,TRBV19,CASSKTPSGNTIYF,TGTGCCAGTAGTAAGACACCTTCTGGAAACACCATATATTTT
NA,NA,TRBJ1-5,TRBV20-1,CSASTEINQPQHF,TGCAGTGCTAGTACAGAGATCAATCAGCCCCAGCATTTT
NA,NA,TRBJ1-6,TRBV2,CASSGGLYNSPLHF,TGTGCCAGCAGTGGTGGACTCTATAATTCACCCCTCCACTTT
TRBD1,NA,TRBJ1-5,TRBV28,CASSPSDRDRQPQHF,TGTGCCAGCAGTCCCTCGGACAGGGACCGTCAGCCCCAGCATTTT
NA,NA,TRBJ1-4,TRBV28,CASRGTGKGNEKLFF,TGTGCCAGCAGGGGAACAGGGAAAGGAAATGAAAAACTGTTTTTT
NA,NA,TRBJ1-6,TRBV2,CASRAADNSPLHF,TGTGCCAGCAGAGCGGCGGATAATTCACCCCTCCACTTT
TRBD1,NA,TRBJ1-2,TRBV19,CATTAQTGNYGYTF,TGTGCCACCACCGCGCAGACAGGGAACTATGGCTACACCTTC
NA,NA,TRBJ2-3,TRBV3-1/TRBV3-2,CASSQGPTGADTQYF,TGTGCCAGCAGCCAAGGGCCAACTGGAGCAGATACGCAGTATTTT
NA,NA,TRBJ2-7,TRBV7-9,CASSFATPGEVQYF,TGTGCCAGCAGCTTCGCTACCCCCGGGGAGGTGCAGTACTTC
NA,NA,TRBJ2-1,TRBV4-1,CASSPRLDIYNEQFF,TGCGCCAGCAGCCCCCGACTAGATATCTACAATGAGCAGTTCTTC
TRBD1,NA,TRBJ1-1,TRBV28,CASRAGGFRNTEAFF,TGTGCCAGCAGGGCAGGGGGCTTTCGGAACACTGAAGCTTTCTTT
NA,NA,TRBJ1-3,TRBV28,CASWARAGVYSGNTIYF,TGTGCCTCGTGGGCCAGGGCAGGGGTTTACTCTGGAAACACCATATATTTT
TRBD1,NA,TRBJ1-2,TRBV19,CASSLTGGRGYTF,TGTGCCAGTAGCCTCACAGGGGGCAGAGGCTACACCTTC
TRBD1,NA,TRBJ2-7,TRBV7-9,CASGRAGTDSYEQYF,TGTGCCAGCGGCCGAGCCGGGACAGACTCCTACGAGCAGTACTTC
TRBD2,NA,TRBJ2-1,TRBV10-3,CAISETQTSGGSNEQFF,TGTGCCATCAGTGAGACACAGACTAGCGGGGGTTCAAATGAGCAGTTCTTC
NA,NA,TRBJ2-7,TRBV12-3/TRBV12-4,CASSLWRDHEQYF,TGTGCCAGCAGTTTATGGAGGGACCACGAGCAGTACTTC
NA,NA,TRBJ1-1,TRBV5-6,CATSPGVWNTEAFF,TGTGCCACCTCTCCGGGAGTTTGGAACACTGAAGCTTTCTTT
TRBD1,NA,TRBJ2-1,TRBV6-5,CASTRLTGGYNEQFF,TGTGCCAGCACCCGATTAACAGGGGGTTACAATGAGCAGTTCTTC
NA,NA,TRBJ1-4,TRBV2,CASSEGGANEKLFF,TGTGCCAGCAGTGAGGGGGGGGCTAATGAAAAACTGTTTTTT
NA,NA,TRBJ1-1,TRBV13,CASSLGQGNTEAFF,TGTGCCAGCAGCTTAGGGCAGGGGAACACTGAAGCTTTCTTT
TRBD2,NA,TRBJ2-7,TRBV6-6,CATGGGSLLSYEQYF,TGTGCCACCGGGGGGGGCTCCCTTCTCTCCTACGAGCAGTACTTC
NA,NA,TRBJ1-6,TRBV27,CASSSVPNSPLHF,TGTGCCAGCAGTTCCGTTCCGAATTCACCCCTCCACTTT
NA,NA,TRBJ2-2,TRBV6-5,CASKYFRGSGELFF,TGTGCCAGCAAGTACTTCAGGGGAAGCGGGGAGCTGTTTTTT
TRBD2,NA,TRBJ2-3,TRBV5-8,CASSLSGGSDTQYF,TGTGCCAGCAGTTTGAGCGGGGGCTCAGATACGCAGTATTTT
TRBD2,NA,TRBJ2-7,TRBV6-1,CASSESLGGGYEQYF,TGTGCCAGCAGTGAAAGCTTGGGCGGGGGGTACGAGCAGTACTTC
NA,NA,TRBJ1-3,TRBV12-5,CASGSKGNTIYF,TGTGCTAGTGGTTCAAAAGGAAACACCATATATTTT
NA,NA,TRBJ1-6,TRBV6-6,CASSPRRSSNYNSPLHF,TGTGCCAGCAGTCCGCGGAGGAGCTCGAACTATAATTCACCCCTCCACTTT
NA,NA,TRBJ1-2,TRBV11-2,CASSSRGGGYGYTF,TGTGCCAGCAGCTCCAGGGGTGGCGGCTATGGCTACACCTTC
TRBD1,once,TRBJ1-1,TRBV5-1,CASRWTGGNTEAFF,TGCGCCAGCAGATGGACAGGGGGAAACACTGAAGCTTTCTTT
TRBD1,NA,TRBJ1-2,TRBV5-6,CASSFPGTDFHYGYTF,TGTGCCAGCAGCTTCCCAGGGACAGACTTTCACTATGGCTACACCTTC
TRBD1,few,TRBJ2-1,TRBV2,CAVPGQGYNEQFF,TGTGCCGTCCCGGGACAGGGCTACAATGAGCAGTTCTTC
NA,NA,TRBJ1-1,TRBV28,CASRPGTLNTEAFF,TGTGCCAGCAGACCCGGGACATTAAACACTGAAGCTTTCTTT
NA,NA,TRBJ1-1,TRBV10-3,CAAEQVPRTEAFF,TGTGCCGCCGAACAGGTCCCGCGCACTGAAGCTTTCTTT
TRBD1,NA,TRBJ1-1,TRBV10-2,CASSPDRVMNTEAFF,TGCGCCAGCAGTCCCGACAGGGTAATGAACACTGAAGCTTTCTTT
NA,NA,TRBJ1-3,TRBV7-3,CAPGASGNTIYF,TGTGCGCCGGGAGCCTCTGGAAACACCATATATTTT
TRBD2,once,TRBJ2-1,TRBV10-3,CAISRGGLAGSSYNEQFF,TGTGCCATCAGTCGAGGGGGACTAGCGGGCAGCTCCTACAATGAGCAGTTCTTC
TRBD2,once,TRBJ2-2,TRBV3-1/TRBV3-2,CASSRPGTSGGTGELFF,TGTGCCAGCAGCCGACCGGGAACTAGCGGGGGGACCGGGGAGCTGTTTTTT
TRBD1,NA,TRBJ1-5,TRBV27,CASRDDRAPSNQPQHF,TGTGCCAGCAGGGATGACAGGGCACCTAGCAATCAGCCCCAGCATTTT
NA,NA,TRBJ1-1,TRBV2,CASGTQMNTEAFF,TGTGCCAGCGGAACACAGATGAACACTGAAGCTTTCTTT
NA,NA,TRBJ2-7,TRBV11-2,CASSLPPPTYEQYF,TGTGCCAGCAGCTTGCCGCCGCCTACCTACGAGCAGTACTTC
TRBD1,NA,TRBJ2-3,TRBV24-1,CATSDSILDRVYTDTQYF,TGTGCCACCAGTGACTCCATCCTGGACAGGGTATACACAGATACGCAGTATTTT
TRBD2,NA,TRBJ2-5,TRBV3-1/TRBV3-2,CASSQGVGSGSWETQYF,TGTGCCAGCAGCCAAGGGGTTGGGAGCGGGAGTTGGGAGACCCAGTACTTC
NA,NA,TRBJ1-3,TRBV11-2,CASSPRVNSGNTIYF,TGTGCCAGCAGCCCCCGAGTCAACTCTGGAAACACCATATATTTT
NA,NA,TRBJ1-1,TRBV19,CASSIQMGTGHYEAFF,TGTGCCAGTAGTATTCAGATGGGGACGGGACATTATGAAGCTTTCTTT
NA,NA,TRBJ2-5,TRBV5-1,CASSLFRGSQETQYF,TGCGCCAGCAGCTTGTTTCGGGGGTCCCAAGAGACCCAGTACTTC
TRBD1,few,TRBJ1-3,TRBV11-2,CASSLLGQGNSGNTIYF,TGTGCCAGCAGCTTGTTGGGACAGGGGAACTCTGGAAACACCATATATTTT
TRBD2,NA,TRBJ2-2,TRBV19,CASSIKQLLAGENTGELFF,TGTGCCAGTAGTATTAAACAACTCCTAGCGGGAGAGAACACCGGGGAGCTGTTTTTT
NA,NA,TRBJ2-3,TRBV28,CASSFRGADTQYF,TGTGCCAGCAGTTTTCGAGGAGCAGATACGCAGTATTTT
NA,NA,TRBJ2-6,TRBV18,CASSPPGQGPGANVLTF,TGTGCCAGCTCACCCCCGGGACAAGGACCTGGGGCCAACGTCCTGACTTTC